The TCR beta chain described here comes from a study of shared T cell receptors in the human thymus. The assay was immunoSEQ multiplex PCR, and TCRdb's table has in-frame clones only and misses some. Among roughly 700,000 clones, roughly 88% were seen once, and the ten largest hold 0.0095% to 0.013%. The length of the CDR3 is 12 residues. Germline CDR1 is SQVTM and CDR2 is ANQGSEA. Trimming stripped 4 bases from V and 6 bases from J, with 11 bases between. Separately, the same data were catalogued under a study of human thymus T cells. That work states: Resections removed during corrective heart surgery provided the thymus tissue used. Thymic as well as blood repertoires seemed to favor certain V and J genes unevenly. Related work showed strongly overlapping thymic repertoires across unrelated individuals.

This clonotype was obtained from a boy under three years old with a congenital heart defect. V is TRBV29-1 and J is TRBJ2-3; a weak D match, TRBD2 (6 bases). Sequenced input: thymocytes. The CDR3 spells CSVASGPDTQYF. The CDR3 DNA follows: TGCAGCGTTGCGAGCGGGCCCGATACGCAGTATTTT.